The clone carrying this TCR beta chain has only one observation. Antigen: not known. Single viable CD3+CD4+CD8-CD45RO+ cells were sorted as the memory CD4+ T cells. As processed by the authors: After removing out-of-frame reads, 2 million to 2.5 million distinct TCRbeta sequences remained. Here immunoSEQ multiplex PCR was the method, and the copy in TCRdb shows in-frame clones only, minus some. V and J calls and clone size come straight from that table; D and trimming were deduced from the DNA. The top ten hold 0.55% to 0.7% of the sample, which has more than 45,000 clones, under 90% seen once. This specimen comes from a study of memory CD4+ T cells and cytomegalovirus serostatus. Study context: Donors were healthy Belgian adults, several CMV seropositive and some 24 seronegative.

Study-level results: CD4+ memory repertoires contained about 40% of the roughly 150 reported CMV TCRbeta sequences. The CMV-associated TCR signature appears largely within the CD4+ memory repertoire.

CDR3 length: 13 residues. V gave up 5 bases and J gave up 6 bases; unmatched junction bases: 4. CDR1 is KGHSH, CDR2 LQKENI, per germline. The material sequenced was memory CD4+ T cells from blood. The origin of this receptor is an adult in good health and CMV-seronegative. V usage is TRBV18 and J usage is TRBJ1-5; 7 bases line up with TRBD1. Here the CDR3 reads CASSAQGGQPQHF. The CDR3 coding sequence is TGTGCCAGCTCAGCCCAGGGGGGTCAGCCCCAGCATTTT.